Sequencing of this TCR beta chain was carried out in a study of OX40 agonist ivuxolimab in advanced cancers. Study-level information: Intravenous ivuxolimab was administered to patients every 2 weeks at 0.01 to 10 mg/kg. Partial responses were achieved by three patients: one hepatocellular carcinoma, two cutaneous melanoma.

Method: immunoSEQ multiplex PCR; TCRdb's copy keeps in-frame clones and lacks some. Here the sample spans tens of thousands of clones, approximately 87% being singletons. The CDR3 length is 14 residues. Germline lookup yields CDR1 MDHEN and CDR2 SYDVKM. The V end was cut by 3 bases, the J end by 1 base, with 6 bases between. The chain uses TRBV28 and TRBJ2-2; D might be TRBD1 (5 bases). This clonotype originated in an adult with an advanced solid tumor such as melanoma, head and neck, liver or kidney cancer. The specimen comprised CD4+ or CD8+ T cells sorted from blood, sampled in a trial of the OX40 agonist ivuxolimab. CDR3 loop: CASSLGQNTGELFF. The CDR3 DNA sequence: TGTGCCAGCAGTTTGGGGCAGAACACCGGGGAGCTGTTTTTT.